This T cell receptor (beta chain) originates from a study of T cell responses to AZD1222 COVID-19 vaccine. Note on this clone: Its target is unknown.

Findings of the study overall: Compared with day 0, the breadth and depth of the Spike-specific TCR repertoire rose significantly after two doses of AZD1222.

Profiling relied on immunoSEQ multiplex PCR, and the TCRdb table lists in-frame clones only, not all of them. This table holds about 140,000 clones, just over 85% found once. V lost 3 bases, J lost 8 bases, and 13 bases lay in between. Germline CDR1 and CDR2: SGHTA and FQGNSA. This CDR3 is 13 amino acids long. The clonotype was recovered from an adult in good health. The chain couples TRBV7-2 to TRBJ1-2, with D perhaps matching TRBD1 (6 bases). The specimen comprised peripheral blood, sampled on day 0 of AZD1222 vaccination. CDR3 nucleotide sequence: TGTGCCAGCAGCTTCCTTCAGGGGAAAGGCTACACCTTC. Translating gives CASSFLQGKGYTF.